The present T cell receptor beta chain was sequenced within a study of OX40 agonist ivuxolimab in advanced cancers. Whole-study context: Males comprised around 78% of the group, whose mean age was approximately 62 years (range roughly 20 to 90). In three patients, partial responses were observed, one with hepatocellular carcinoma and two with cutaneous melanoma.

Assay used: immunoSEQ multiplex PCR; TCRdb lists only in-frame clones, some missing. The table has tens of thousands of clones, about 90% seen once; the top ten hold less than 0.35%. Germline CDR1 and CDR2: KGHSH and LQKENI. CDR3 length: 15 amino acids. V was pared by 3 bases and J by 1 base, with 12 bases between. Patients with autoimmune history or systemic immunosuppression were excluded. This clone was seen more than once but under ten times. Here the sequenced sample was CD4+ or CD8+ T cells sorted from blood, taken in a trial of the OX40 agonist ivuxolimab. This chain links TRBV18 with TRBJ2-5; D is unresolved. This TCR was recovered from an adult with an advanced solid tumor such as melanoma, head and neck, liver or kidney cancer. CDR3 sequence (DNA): TGTGCCAGCTCACCTCTGATGGGCCCCCAAGAGACCCAGTACTTC. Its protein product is CASSPLMGPQETQYF.